The table lists the clone carrying this T cell receptor beta chain with a count of one. Its antigen is unidentified. V lost 4 bases, J lost 2 bases, and 2 bases stayed unmatched. The germline V gene encodes CDR1 SGHDN and CDR2 FVKESK. The CDR3 length is 15 residues. These data come from a study of shared clonotypes between healthy human individuals. Study-level information: There were three CD4 naive, three CD4 memory, two CD8 naive and one CD8 memory plates per donor.

General observations from the study: Sampling included only blood; tissue repertoires likely differ. Read depth was anticipated to influence clonotype sharing among donors.

The deep-level immunoSEQ assay was used. TCRdb's copy holds only in-frame clones and misses some; the assay was immunoSEQ multiplex PCR. The sample lists about 1.5 million clones, under 99% occurring once. Sample: naive CD4+ T cells sorted from blood. Subset given: CD45RA+ positively selected. This clonotype was sampled from a man aged 25 to 45 in good health. This sequence joins TRBV14 and TRBJ2-3; 11 nucleotides line up with TRBD2. Here the CDR3 reads CASSRLAGTTDTQYF. CDR3 coding DNA: TGTGCCAGCAGCCGACTAGCGGGAACCACAGATACGCAGTATTTT.